This T cell receptor beta chain is drawn from a study of blood T cell repertoires in COVID-19. Study-wide context: The study drew acute and convalescent COVID-19 samples from the United States, Italy and Spain.

Germline CDR1 MNHNS, CDR2 SASEGT. CDR3 size: 13 residues. With V trimmed by 10 bases and J by 1 base, 6 bases remained unmatched. Assay: immunoSEQ multiplex PCR; the TCRdb copy retains only in-frame clones and omits some. The data hold a few hundred thousand clones, with around 83% observed a single time. This receptor was identified in a woman aged 45 to 65 who had recovered from COVID-19. The rearrangement links TRBV6-1 to TRBJ1-1, with 7 bases lining up with TRBD1. Sequencing was done on a sample of PBMCs or T cells enriched from blood (not recorded which). CDR3 amino acids: CAIGDRENTEAFF. The CDR3 DNA reads as TGTGCCATCGGAGACAGGGAGAACACTGAAGCTTTCTTT.